These T cell receptor beta chains were read from a single sample in a study of cytomegalovirus exposure and HLA in healthy donors. Sequencing was performed with immunoSEQ multiplex PCR; in TCRdb, only in-frame clones are kept and a portion is missing. The sample shows over 100,000 clones, around 64% of them seen only once. Sequencing used PBMCs. The receptor source for this set is a young woman in good health and CMV-seronegative. The CDR3 runs from the conserved cysteine through the conserved F or W. A D gene is named only where the DNA matches it firmly. Clone sizes are given selectively: once, few, many, or a class where the clone is expanded.

J gene: TRBJ1-2
clone size: once
D gene: NA
V gene: TRBV5-1
CDR3 DNA: TGCGCCAGCAGCTTCGGGGGGGCGAACTATGGCTACACCTTC
CDR3 protein: CASSFGGANYGYTF

J gene: TRBJ1-1
clone size: NA
D gene: NA
V gene: TRBV2
CDR3 DNA: TGTGCCAGCACGACAGAGCAAAACACTGAAGCTTTCTTT
CDR3 protein: CASTTEQNTEAFF

J gene: TRBJ2-7
clone size: NA
D gene: NA
V gene: TRBV6-1
CDR3 DNA: TGTGCCAGCAGTGAAGTCCGACAATACGAGCAGTACTTC
CDR3 protein: CASSEVRQYEQYF

J gene: TRBJ1-2
clone size: NA
D gene: NA
V gene: TRBV6-1
CDR3 DNA: TGTGCCAGCAGTCCAGACAGCTATGGCTACACCTTC
CDR3 protein: CASSPDSYGYTF

J gene: TRBJ2-2
clone size: NA
D gene: TRBD2
V gene: TRBV27
CDR3 DNA: TGTGCCAGCAGTTTAGAGGCGGGAGGGGTCGGGGAGCTGTTTTTT
CDR3 protein: CASSLEAGGVGELFF

J gene: TRBJ2-1
clone size: NA
D gene: TRBD2
V gene: TRBV9
CDR3 DNA: TGTGCCAGCAGCGTAGATCTAGCGGGAGTAGGTGAGCAGTTCTTC
CDR3 protein: CASSVDLAGVGEQFF

J gene: TRBJ2-5
clone size: few
D gene: TRBD1
V gene: TRBV5-1
CDR3 DNA: TGCGCCAGCAGCTTGGGACAGGGTGATCTGGAGACCCAGTACTTC
CDR3 protein: CASSLGQGDLETQYF

J gene: TRBJ2-3
clone size: NA
D gene: TRBD2
V gene: TRBV5-1
CDR3 DNA: TGCGCCAGCAGCTTTACTAGCGGGAGCACAGATACGCAGTATTTT
CDR3 protein: CASSFTSGSTDTQYF

J gene: TRBJ1-2
clone size: NA
D gene: TRBD1
V gene: TRBV5-4
CDR3 DNA: TGTGCCAGCAGCTTGTCGGGACAGGGGGCTGGTGGCTACACCTTC
CDR3 protein: CASSLSGQGAGGYTF

J gene: TRBJ1-2
clone size: NA
D gene: NA
V gene: TRBV14
CDR3 DNA: TGTGCCAGCAGCCTCAACAGGGTTGGCTACACCTTC
CDR3 protein: CASSLNRVGYTF

J gene: TRBJ1-2
clone size: NA
D gene: NA
V gene: TRBV28
CDR3 DNA: TGTGCCAGCATCGGAGTCAGGGATGGCTACACCTTC
CDR3 protein: CASIGVRDGYTF

J gene: TRBJ2-6
clone size: NA
D gene: NA
V gene: TRBV5-6
CDR3 DNA: TGTGCCAGCAGCTTGCCAGGGCTCATCTCTGGGGCCAACGTCCTGACTTTC
CDR3 protein: CASSLPGLISGANVLTF

J gene: TRBJ2-7
clone size: few
D gene: TRBD2
V gene: TRBV5-4
CDR3 DNA: TGTGCCAGCAGCTTGGTTGCGGGAGGGCCTTCCCCATACGAGCAGTACTTC
CDR3 protein: CASSLVAGGPSPYEQYF

J gene: TRBJ1-1
clone size: NA
D gene: NA
V gene: TRBV7-2
CDR3 DNA: TGTGCCAGCAGGAAGGCGGGGGGGACTGAAGCTTTCTTT
CDR3 protein: CASRKAGGTEAFF